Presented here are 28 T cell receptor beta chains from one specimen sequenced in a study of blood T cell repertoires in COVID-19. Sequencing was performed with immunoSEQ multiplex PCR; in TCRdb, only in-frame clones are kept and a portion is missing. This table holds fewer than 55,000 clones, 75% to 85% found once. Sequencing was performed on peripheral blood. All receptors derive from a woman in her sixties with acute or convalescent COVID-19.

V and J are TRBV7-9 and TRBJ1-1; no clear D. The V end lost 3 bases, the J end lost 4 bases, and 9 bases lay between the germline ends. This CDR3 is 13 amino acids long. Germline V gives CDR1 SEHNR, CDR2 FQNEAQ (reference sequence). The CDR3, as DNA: TGTGCCAGCAGCTTGGCGCAGGTCACTGAAGCTTTCTTT. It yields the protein CASSLAQVTEAFF.

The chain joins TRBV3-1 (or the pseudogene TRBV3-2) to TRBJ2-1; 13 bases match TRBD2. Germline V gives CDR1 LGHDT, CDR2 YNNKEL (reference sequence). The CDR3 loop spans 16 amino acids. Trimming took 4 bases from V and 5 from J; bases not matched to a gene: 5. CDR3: CASSRELAGGDNEQFF. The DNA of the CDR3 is TGTGCCAGCAGCCGGGAACTAGCGGGGGGGGACAATGAGCAGTTCTTC.

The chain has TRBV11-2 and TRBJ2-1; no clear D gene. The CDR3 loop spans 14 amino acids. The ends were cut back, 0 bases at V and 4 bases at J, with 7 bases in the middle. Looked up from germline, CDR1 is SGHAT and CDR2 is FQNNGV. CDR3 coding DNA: TGTGCCAGCAGCTTAGATTCTAGGTACAATGAGCAGTTCTTC. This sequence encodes CASSLDSRYNEQFF.

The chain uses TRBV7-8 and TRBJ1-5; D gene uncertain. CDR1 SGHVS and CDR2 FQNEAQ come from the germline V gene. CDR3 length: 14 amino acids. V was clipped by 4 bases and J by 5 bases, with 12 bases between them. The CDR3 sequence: CASSSDTEYQPQHF. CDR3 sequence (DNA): TGTGCCAGCAGCTCCGACACGGAATATCAGCCCCAGCATTTT.

This chain's CDR3 is CASSPLRLEQYF. CDR3 sequence (DNA): TGTGCCAGCAGCCCCCTACGTCTCGAGCAGTACTTC. The gene calls are TRBV7-9 and TRBJ2-7; D is uncertain. Trimming took 5 bases from V and 6 from J, leaving 11 bases between them. Germline assignment: CDR1 SEHNR and CDR2 FQNEAQ (reference sequence). This CDR3 has 12 amino acids.

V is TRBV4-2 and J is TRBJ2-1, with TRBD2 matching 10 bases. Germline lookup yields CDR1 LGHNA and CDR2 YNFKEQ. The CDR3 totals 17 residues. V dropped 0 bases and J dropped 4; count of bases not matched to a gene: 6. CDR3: CASSQDPSGSAYNEQFF. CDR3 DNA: TGTGCCAGCAGCCAAGATCCTAGCGGGAGTGCGTACAATGAGCAGTTCTTC.

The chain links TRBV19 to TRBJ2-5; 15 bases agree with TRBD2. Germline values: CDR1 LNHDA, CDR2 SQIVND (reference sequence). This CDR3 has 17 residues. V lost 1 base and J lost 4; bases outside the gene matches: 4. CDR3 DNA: TGTGCCAGTAGTATAGTCCGGACTAGCGGGAGGGGAGAGACCCAGTACTTC. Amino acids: CASSIVRTSGRGETQYF.

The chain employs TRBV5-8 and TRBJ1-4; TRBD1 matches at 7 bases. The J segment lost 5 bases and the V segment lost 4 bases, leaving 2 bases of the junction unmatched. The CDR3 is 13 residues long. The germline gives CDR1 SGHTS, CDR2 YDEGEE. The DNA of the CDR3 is TGTGCCAGCAGCCGGGACAGAAATGAAAAACTGTTTTTT. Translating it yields CASSRDRNEKLFF.

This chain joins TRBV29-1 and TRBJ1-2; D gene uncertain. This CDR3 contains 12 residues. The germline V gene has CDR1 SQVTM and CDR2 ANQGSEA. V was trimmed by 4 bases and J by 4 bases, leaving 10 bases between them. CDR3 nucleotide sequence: TGCAGCGTTGGAGGAACGTCCTATGGCTACACCTTC. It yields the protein CSVGGTSYGYTF. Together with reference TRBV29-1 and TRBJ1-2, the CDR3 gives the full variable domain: SAVISQKPSRDICQRGTSLTIQCQVDSQVTMMFWYRQQPGQSLTLIATANQGSEATYESGFVIDKFPISRPNLTFSTLTVSNMSPEDSSIYLCSVGGTSYGYTFGSGTRLTVV.

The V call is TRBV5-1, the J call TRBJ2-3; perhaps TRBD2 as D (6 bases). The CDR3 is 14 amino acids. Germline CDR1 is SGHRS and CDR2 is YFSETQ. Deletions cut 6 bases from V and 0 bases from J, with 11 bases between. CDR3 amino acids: CASKVGGSTDTQYF. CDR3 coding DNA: TGCGCCAGCAAGGTCGGGGGAAGCACAGATACGCAGTATTTT. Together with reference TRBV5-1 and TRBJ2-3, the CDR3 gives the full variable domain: KAGVTQTPRYLIKTRGQQVTLSCSPISGHRSVSWYQQTPGQGLQFLFEYFSETQRNKGNFPGRFSGRQFSNSRSEMNVSTLELGDSALYLCASKVGGSTDTQYFGPGTRLTVL.

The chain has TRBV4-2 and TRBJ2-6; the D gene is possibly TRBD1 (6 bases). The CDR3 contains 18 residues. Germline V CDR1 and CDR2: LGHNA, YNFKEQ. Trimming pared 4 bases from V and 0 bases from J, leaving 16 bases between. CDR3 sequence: CASSLKSDRFSGANVLTF. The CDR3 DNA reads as TGTGCCAGCAGCCTCAAGTCAGACAGGTTCTCTGGGGCCAACGTCCTGACTTTC.

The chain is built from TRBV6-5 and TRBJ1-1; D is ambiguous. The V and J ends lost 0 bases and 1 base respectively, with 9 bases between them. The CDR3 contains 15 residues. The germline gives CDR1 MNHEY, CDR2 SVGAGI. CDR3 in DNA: TGTGCCAGCAGTTACTCGAGGGCCTCGAACACTGAAGCTTTCTTT. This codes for CASSYSRASNTEAFF.

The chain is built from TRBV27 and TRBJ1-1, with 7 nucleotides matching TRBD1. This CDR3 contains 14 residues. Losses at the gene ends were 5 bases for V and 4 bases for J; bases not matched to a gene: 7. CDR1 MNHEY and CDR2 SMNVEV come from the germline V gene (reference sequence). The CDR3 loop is CASSARQGITEAFF. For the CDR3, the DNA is TGTGCCAGCAGTGCTCGACAGGGAATCACTGAAGCTTTCTTT.

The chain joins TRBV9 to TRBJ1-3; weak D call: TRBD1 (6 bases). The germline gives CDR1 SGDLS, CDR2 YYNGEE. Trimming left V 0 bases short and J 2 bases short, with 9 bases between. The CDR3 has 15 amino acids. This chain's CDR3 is CASSVGPGAGNTIYF. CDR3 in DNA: TGTGCCAGCAGCGTAGGCCCAGGGGCTGGAAACACCATATATTTT. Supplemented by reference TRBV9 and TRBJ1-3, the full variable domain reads DSGVTQTPKHLITATGQRVTLRCSPRSGDLSVYWYQQSLDQGLQFLIQYYNGEERAKGNILERFSAQQFPDLHSELNLSSLELGDSALYFCASSVGPGAGNTIYFGEGSWLTVV.

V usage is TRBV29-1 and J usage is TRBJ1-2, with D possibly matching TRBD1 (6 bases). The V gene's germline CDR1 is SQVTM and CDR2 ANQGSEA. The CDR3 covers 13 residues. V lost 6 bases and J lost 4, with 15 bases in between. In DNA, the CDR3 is TGCAGCGTCCGGACAGACCTATCCTATGGCTACACCTTC. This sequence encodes CSVRTDLSYGYTF.

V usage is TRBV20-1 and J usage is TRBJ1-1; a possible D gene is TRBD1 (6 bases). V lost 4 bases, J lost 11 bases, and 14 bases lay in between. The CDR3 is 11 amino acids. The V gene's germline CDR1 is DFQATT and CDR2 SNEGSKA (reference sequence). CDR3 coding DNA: TGCAGTGCTAACAGGGATCAGGGGGCTTTCTTT. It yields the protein CSANRDQGAFF.

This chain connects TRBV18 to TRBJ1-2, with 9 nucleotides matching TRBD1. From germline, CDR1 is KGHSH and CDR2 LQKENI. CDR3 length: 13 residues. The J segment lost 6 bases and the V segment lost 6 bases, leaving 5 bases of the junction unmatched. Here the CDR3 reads CASSRGQGDGYTF. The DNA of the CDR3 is TGTGCCAGCTCGCGGGGACAGGGTGATGGCTACACCTTC.

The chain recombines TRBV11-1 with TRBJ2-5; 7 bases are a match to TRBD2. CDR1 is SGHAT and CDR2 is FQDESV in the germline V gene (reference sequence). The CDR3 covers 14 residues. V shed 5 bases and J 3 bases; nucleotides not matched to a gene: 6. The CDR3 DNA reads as TGTGCCAGCAGCCCCCATCGGGGGGAAGAGACCCAGTACTTC. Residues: CASSPHRGEETQYF.

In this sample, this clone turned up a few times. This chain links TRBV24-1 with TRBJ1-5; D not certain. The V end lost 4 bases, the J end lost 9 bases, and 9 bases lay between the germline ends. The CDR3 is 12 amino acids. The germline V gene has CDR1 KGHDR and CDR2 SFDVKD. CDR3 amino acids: CATSEPGRPQHF. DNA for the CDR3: TGTGCCACCAGTGAACCGGGTCGGCCCCAGCATTTT.

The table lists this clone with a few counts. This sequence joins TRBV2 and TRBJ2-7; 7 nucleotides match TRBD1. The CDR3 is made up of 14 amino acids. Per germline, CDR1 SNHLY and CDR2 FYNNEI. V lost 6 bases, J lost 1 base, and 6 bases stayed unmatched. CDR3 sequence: CASSTTGVSYEQYF. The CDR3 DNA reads TGTGCCAGCAGCACTACAGGGGTTTCCTACGAGCAGTACTTC. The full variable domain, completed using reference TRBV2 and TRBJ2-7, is EPEVTQTPSHQVTQMGQEVILRCVPISNHLYFYWYRQILGQKVEFLVSFYNNEISEKSEIFDDQFSVERPDGSNFTLKIRSTKLEDSAMYFCASSTTGVSYEQYFGPGTRLTVT.

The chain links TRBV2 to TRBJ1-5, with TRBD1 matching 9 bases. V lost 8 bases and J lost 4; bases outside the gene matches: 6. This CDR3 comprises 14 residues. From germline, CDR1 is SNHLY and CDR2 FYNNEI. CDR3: CASVAGTGNQPQHF. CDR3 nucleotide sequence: TGTGCCAGCGTCGCCGGGACAGGGAATCAGCCCCAGCATTTT.

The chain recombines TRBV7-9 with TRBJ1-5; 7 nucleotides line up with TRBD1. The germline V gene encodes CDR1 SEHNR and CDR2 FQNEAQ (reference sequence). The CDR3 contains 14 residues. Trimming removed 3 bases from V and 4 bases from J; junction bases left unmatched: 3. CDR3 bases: TGTGCCAGCAGCTTGGGGACAGCTAATCAGCCCCAGCATTTT. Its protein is CASSLGTANQPQHF.

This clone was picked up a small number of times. In DNA, the CDR3 is TGCGCCAGCAGCCAAGGACTAGCGGGAACCACAGATACGCAGTATTTT. Its protein is CASSQGLAGTTDTQYF. The genes are TRBV5-1 and TRBJ2-3, with 12 positions matching TRBD2. V trimming: 4 bases; J trimming: 2 bases; junction bases outside the gene matches: 5. Germline CDR1 SGHRS, CDR2 YFSETQ. The CDR3 contains 16 residues. The full variable domain, rest sourced from reference TRBV5-1 and TRBJ2-3, is KAGVTQTPRYLIKTRGQQVTLSCSPISGHRSVSWYQQTPGQGLQFLFEYFSETQRNKGNFPGRFSGRQFSNSRSEMNVSTLELGDSALYLCASSQGLAGTTDTQYFGPGTRLTVL.

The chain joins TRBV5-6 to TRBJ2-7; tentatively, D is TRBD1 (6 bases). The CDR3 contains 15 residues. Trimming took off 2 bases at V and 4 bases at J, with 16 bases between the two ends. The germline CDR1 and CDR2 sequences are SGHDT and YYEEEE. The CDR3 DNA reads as TGTGCCAGCAGCTTAATGGAGAGGGGGTTATACGAGCAGTACTTC. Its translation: CASSLMERGLYEQYF.

CDR3 region: CANARGVNQPQHF. In DNA form, the CDR3 reads TGTGCCAACGCACGGGGGGTCAATCAGCCCCAGCATTTT. This chain uses TRBV28 with TRBJ1-5; tentatively, D is TRBD1 (5 bases). V was cut by 10 bases and J by 3 bases, with 13 bases left in between. The CDR3 sequence is 13 residues long. In germline, CDR1 is MDHEN, CDR2 SYDVKM.

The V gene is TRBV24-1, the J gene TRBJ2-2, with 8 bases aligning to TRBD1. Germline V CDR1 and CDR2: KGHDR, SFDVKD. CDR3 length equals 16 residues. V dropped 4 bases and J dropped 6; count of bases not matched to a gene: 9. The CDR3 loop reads CATSEGTGTGPGELFF. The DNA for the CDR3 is TGTGCCACCAGTGAAGGGACAGGTACAGGTCCCGGGGAGCTGTTTTTT.

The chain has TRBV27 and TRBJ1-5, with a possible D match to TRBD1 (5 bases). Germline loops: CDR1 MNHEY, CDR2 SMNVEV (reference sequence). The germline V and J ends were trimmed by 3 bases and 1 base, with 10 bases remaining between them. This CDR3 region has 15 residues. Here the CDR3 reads CASSLEGASNQPQHF. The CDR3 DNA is TGTGCCAGCAGTTTGGAAGGGGCCAGCAATCAGCCCCAGCATTTT.

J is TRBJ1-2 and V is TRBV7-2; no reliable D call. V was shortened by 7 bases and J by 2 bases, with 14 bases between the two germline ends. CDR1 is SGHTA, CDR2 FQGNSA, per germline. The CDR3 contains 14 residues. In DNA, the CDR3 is TGTGCCAGCACCCAAAGCGAGGCGAACTATGGCTACACCTTC. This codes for CASTQSEANYGYTF.